This T cell receptor (beta chain) was captured in a study of Graves' ophthalmopathy and Graves' hyperthyroidism (dated by TCRdb to 2016 to 2019). Background for the entire study: Peripheral blood was collected at initial diagnosis, before any treatment. TCR beta repertoire signatures were used to distinguish Graves' ophthalmopathy from Graves' hyperthyroidism and to predict progression to ophthalmopathy. In total, 135 blood samples were TCR-sequenced: fewer than 50 ophthalmopathy, approximately 80 hyperthyroidism and about 17 hyperthyroidism-to-ophthalmopathy patients. To explore V-J signatures distinguishing ophthalmopathy from hyperthyroidism, a discovery set of approximately 100 patients (fewer than 45 ophthalmopathy, some 55 stable hyperthyroidism) was enrolled. For independent validation, a separate cohort was made up of about 18 hyperthyroidism patients plus 17 patients who later progressed from hyperthyroidism to ophthalmopathy. T-cell repertoires of thyroid tissue and blood were compared in 5 or 6 hyperthyroidism patients. Following sampling, methimazole starting at 30 mg daily was administered to hyperthyroidism patients, and high-dose intravenous methylprednisolone was administered to ophthalmopathy patients. The approximately 98 discovery patients were randomly divided into training and test sets at a 7:3 ratio.

Overall results and qualifications from the work: Sample size was not statistically predetermined, and group allocation was not concealed from the investigators. Ophthalmopathy was separated from stable hyperthyroidism by the 13-signature model with about 90% sensitivity and 81% to 84% specificity in cross-validation and with 80%/75% in the test set. In validation, the model predicted ophthalmopathy progression with about 70% sensitivity and around 72% specificity; some twelve predicted patients were CT-confirmed with GO in a median of about 6.2 months. Most expanded thyroid clonotypes with frequency above 0.001 were also detected in blood, suggesting blood repertoires may reflect the thyroid immune response.

TCR beta CDR3 regions were amplified from RNA transcripts for repertoire sequencing. HTBI primers and the Qiagen OneStep RT-PCR kit were used in a first-round RT-PCR, which was followed by a second-round multiplex PCR, size selection and purification. Sequencing of the libraries was carried out on an Illumina HiSeq2000 in paired-end mode with 100 bp reads. As for how the authors treated the data: SOAPnuke was used to process the reads, removing any read that contained adapters or uncalled bases, had a mean Phred below 15, or lacked an exact match to the constant primer or identifier. High-quality paired reads were merged with COPE v1.2.5. Each unique nucleotide sequence was defined as a clonotype, and clonotypes were aligned to IMGT TRB V, D and J references with MiTCR v1.1. Analysis was restricted to V-J combinations with a frequency above 0.0001, which covered just over 98% of repertoires. For each V-J combination, a TCR clonal expansion and chaos score was defined as F50 clonal expansion divided by the chaos observed in the TCRdist matrix. Welch's t-statistics and random forest were used to narrow the features down to approximately 13 V-J combinations, which were then fed into a naive Bayes classifier. The Morisita-Horn index was used to measure how similar the thyroid and blood repertoires were. TCRdb reprocessing: public reads trimmed at Q25 with fastp, clones called with MiXCR, in-frame beta chains kept. All rows with the same CDR3 protein become a single entry with the most common DNA and genes. The V and J calls were not made by the authors but by TCRdb's processing. The sample profile shows 680,000 or so distinct CDR3 sequences; about a fifth of them were found once. The ten largest clones add up to approximately 6.9% of the sample.

A patient counted as having stable hyperthyroidism if there was no progression to ophthalmopathy within 18 months of follow-up. Patients with hyperthyroidism were aged 18 to 65 years, had been newly diagnosed, and had a disease duration of less than 2 months. Patients with other autoimmune diseases, uncontrolled infections, pregnancy or lactation were excluded from the study. Clinical symptoms, serum thyroxine, TRAb, thyroid ultrasound and orbital computed tomography formed the basis of the diagnosis. Using Ficoll-Paque density gradient centrifugation, PBMCs were isolated from less than 11 ml of fresh peripheral blood. Trizol reagent was used to extract the total RNA, and its quality was then checked on an Agilent 2100 Bioanalyzer. Worth noting for this clonotype: Its antigen is currently not known. Per-base qualities were not stored, and no clone one base away is much larger.

CDR1 is given as MNHEY and CDR2 as SVGEGT, both from the germline V gene. Spanning cysteine to phenylalanine, the CDR3 consists of 14 amino acids. The CDR3 DNA has 42 bases and is translated from base 1. Between the V and J ends, shortened by 6 bases and 4 bases respectively, the junction contains 15 bases. The TCR sequence derives from a woman younger than 30 with stable Graves' hyperthyroidism. Some clones in this sample may be carry-over from other donors' samples. Donor details come from another sample of the same person, matched by shared clones. Material for sequencing was peripheral blood. The chain uses TRBV6-2 or TRBV6-3 and TRBJ1-1; there is no confident call for the D gene. In nucleotide form, the sequence is TGTGCCAGCAGGCCCCTGGAGCTCGGCACTGAAGCTTTCTTT. Translated, this is CASRPLELGTEAFF.